This T cell receptor beta chain was profiled in a study of CD8 T cell repertoires and HIV-1 epitope variants. Across the study: Each of Twenty-five Gag and Nef epitope peptides stimulated a separate culture. IL-2, IL-7 and IL-15 were added on days 3 and 7 of approximately 10-day cultures. Findings and limits, study-wide: Most of the nine antigen-specific clonotypes appeared cross-reactive to autologous or escape variants.

TCRdb keeps only in-frame clones here, not all; method: immunoSEQ multiplex PCR. The sample has approximately 4,500 clones, just over 65% seen once. The ends lost 5 bases at V and 9 bases at J; junction bases unmatched: 4. The length of the CDR3 is 12 residues. Per germline, CDR1 SGHDT and CDR2 YYEEEE. On this clone itself: Its matching antigen is unknown.

The origin of this receptor is a male donor with HIV. This chain links TRBV5-6 with TRBJ2-3; 9 bases agree with TRBD1. The sequencing input was cultured CD8+ T cells derived from PBMCs. The CDR3, as DNA: TGTGCCAGCAGTCCGACAGGGGGGACGCAGTATTTT. This encodes CASSPTGGTQYF.